This T cell receptor (beta chain) derives from a study of blood T cell repertoires in COVID-19. Study summary: The analysed material was cDNA or gDNA that came from T cells, B-cell-depleted T cells, or PBMCs.

This clone was seen just once. The assay was immunoSEQ multiplex PCR, and TCRdb's table has in-frame clones only and misses some. Counted here are some 20,000 clones, 70% to 90% occurring once; the ten biggest clones make up approximately 10%. Between the trimmed V and J ends, which lost 3 bases and 8 bases, there was a span of 8 bases. The CDR3 totals 11 residues. From germline, CDR1 is SGDLS and CDR2 YYNGEE. The sample taken for sequencing was peripheral blood. The origin of this receptor is a middle-aged man with active COVID-19. The chain combines TRBV9 with TRBJ1-2; tentatively, D is TRBD1 (6 bases). CDR3 sequence: CASSAGGGYTF. The CDR3 region has the DNA TGTGCCAGCAGCGCGGGGGGCGGCTACACCTTC.